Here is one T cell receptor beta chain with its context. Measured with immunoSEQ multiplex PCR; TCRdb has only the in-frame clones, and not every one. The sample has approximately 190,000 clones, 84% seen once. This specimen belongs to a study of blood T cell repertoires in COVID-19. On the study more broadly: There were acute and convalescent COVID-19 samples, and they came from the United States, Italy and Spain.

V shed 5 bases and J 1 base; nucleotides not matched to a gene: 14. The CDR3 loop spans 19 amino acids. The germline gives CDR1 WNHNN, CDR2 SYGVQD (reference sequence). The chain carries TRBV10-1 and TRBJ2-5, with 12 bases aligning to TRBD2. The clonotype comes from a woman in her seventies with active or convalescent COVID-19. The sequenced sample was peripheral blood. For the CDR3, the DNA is TGCGCCAGCAGTTCGGCGTCTAGCGGGAGGGCCGGGTGCCAAGAGACCCAGTACTTC. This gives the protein CASSSASSGRAGCQETQYF.